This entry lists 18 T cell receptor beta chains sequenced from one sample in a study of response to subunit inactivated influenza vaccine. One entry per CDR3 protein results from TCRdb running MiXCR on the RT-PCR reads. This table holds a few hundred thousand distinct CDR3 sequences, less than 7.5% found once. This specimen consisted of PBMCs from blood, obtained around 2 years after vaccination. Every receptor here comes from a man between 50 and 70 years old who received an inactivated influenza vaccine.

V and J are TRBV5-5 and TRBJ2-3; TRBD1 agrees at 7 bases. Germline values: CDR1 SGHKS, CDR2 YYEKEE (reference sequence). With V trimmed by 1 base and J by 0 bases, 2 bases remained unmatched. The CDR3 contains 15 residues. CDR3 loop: CASSLPRGSTDTQYF. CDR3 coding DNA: TGTGCCAGCAGCTTGCCCAGGGGGAGCACAGATACGCAGTATTTT. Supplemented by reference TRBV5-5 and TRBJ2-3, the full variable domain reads DAGVTQSPTHLIKTRGQQVTLRCSPISGHKSVSWYQQVLGQGPQFIFQYYEKEERGRGNFPDRFSARQFPNYSSELNVNALLLGDSALYLCASSLPRGSTDTQYFGPGTRLTVL.

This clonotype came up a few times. The CDR3 region has the DNA TGTGCCAGCAGCGAAACTAGCGGGAGGACGGCCGGGGAGCTGTTTTTT. It encodes CASSETSGRTAGELFF. This chain connects TRBV7-3 to TRBJ2-2, with 12 bases matching TRBD2. V shed 5 bases and J 6 bases; nucleotides not matched to a gene: 7. The CDR3 covers 16 residues. The germline V gene encodes CDR1 SGHTA and CDR2 FQGTGA.

The DNA for the CDR3 is TGCAGTGTCAAACAGGGAATTGGGTCCGGGGAGCTGTTTTTT. Protein product: CSVKQGIGSGELFF. The gene calls are TRBV20-1 and TRBJ2-2, with TRBD1 as a possible D gene (6 bases). The CDR3 is 14 amino acids. Trimming left V 7 bases short and J 6 bases short, with 18 bases between. From germline, CDR1 is DFQATT and CDR2 SNEGSKA (reference sequence).

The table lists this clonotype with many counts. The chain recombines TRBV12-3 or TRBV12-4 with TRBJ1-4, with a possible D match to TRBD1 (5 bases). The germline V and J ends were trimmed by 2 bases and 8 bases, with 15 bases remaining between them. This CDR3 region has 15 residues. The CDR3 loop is CASSLISGAREKLFF. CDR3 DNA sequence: TGTGCCAGCAGTTTAATTAGCGGGGCAAGGGAAAAACTGTTTTTT.

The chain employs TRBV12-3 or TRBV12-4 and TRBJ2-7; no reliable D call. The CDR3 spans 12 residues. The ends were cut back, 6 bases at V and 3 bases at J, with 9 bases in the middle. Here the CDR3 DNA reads TGTGCCAGCAGCGATGGGGACTACGAGCAGTACTTC. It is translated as CASSDGDYEQYF.

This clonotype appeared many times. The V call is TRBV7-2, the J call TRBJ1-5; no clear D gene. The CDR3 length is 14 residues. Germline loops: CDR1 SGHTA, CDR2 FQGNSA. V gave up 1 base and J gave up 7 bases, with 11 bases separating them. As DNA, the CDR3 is TGTGCCAGCAGCTTAGGGGCAGGAGCCCAGCCCCAGCATTTT. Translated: CASSLGAGAQPQHF.

The chain's CDR3 is CASMWGGEKGTEAFF. The CDR3 bases are TGTGCCAGCATGTGGGGGGGAGAGAAGGGCACTGAAGCTTTCTTT. The chain employs TRBV25-1 and TRBJ1-1; possibly TRBD1 for D (5 bases). CDR1 and CDR2 (germline): MGHDK, SYGVNS. The V gene lost 7 bases and the J gene lost 4 bases, with 19 bases spanning the gap. The CDR3 is 15 amino acids.

CDR3 sequence: CATSREPPGRGRGEKLFF. Here the CDR3 DNA reads TGTGCCACCAGCAGAGAACCGCCGGGCAGGGGGCGCGGTGAAAAACTGTTTTTT. The chain combines TRBV15 with TRBJ1-4; 8 bases are a match to TRBD1. This CDR3 is 18 amino acids long. After removal of 0 bases from V and 7 bases from J, the junction contained 13 bases not matched to a gene. Germline V lookup: CDR1 LNHNV, CDR2 YYDKDF (reference sequence).

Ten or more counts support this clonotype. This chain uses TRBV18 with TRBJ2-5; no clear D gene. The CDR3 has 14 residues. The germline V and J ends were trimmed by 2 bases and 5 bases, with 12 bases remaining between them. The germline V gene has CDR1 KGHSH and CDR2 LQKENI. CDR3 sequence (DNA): TGTGCCAGCTCACCAGGATCCGGTCTGGAGACCCAGTACTTC. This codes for CASSPGSGLETQYF.

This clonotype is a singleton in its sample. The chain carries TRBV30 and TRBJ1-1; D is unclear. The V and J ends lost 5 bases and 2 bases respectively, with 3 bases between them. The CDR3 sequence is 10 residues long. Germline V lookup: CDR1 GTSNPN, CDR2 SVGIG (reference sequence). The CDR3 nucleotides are TGTGCCTGGGTTAACACTGAAGCTTTCTTT. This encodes CAWVNTEAFF.

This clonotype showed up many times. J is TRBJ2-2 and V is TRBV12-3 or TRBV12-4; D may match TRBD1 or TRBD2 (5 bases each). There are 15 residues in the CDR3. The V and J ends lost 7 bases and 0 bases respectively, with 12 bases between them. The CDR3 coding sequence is TGTGCCAGCACCCCGGGGACGGCGAACACCGGGGAGCTGTTTTTT. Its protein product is CASTPGTANTGELFF.

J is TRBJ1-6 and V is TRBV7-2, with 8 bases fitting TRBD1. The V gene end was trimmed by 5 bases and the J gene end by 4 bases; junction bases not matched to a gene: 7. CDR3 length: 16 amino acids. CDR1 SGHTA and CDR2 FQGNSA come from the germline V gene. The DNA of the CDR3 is TGTGCCAGCAGCACCAAGGACAGGGATTATAATTCACCCCTCCACTTT. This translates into CASSTKDRDYNSPLHF.

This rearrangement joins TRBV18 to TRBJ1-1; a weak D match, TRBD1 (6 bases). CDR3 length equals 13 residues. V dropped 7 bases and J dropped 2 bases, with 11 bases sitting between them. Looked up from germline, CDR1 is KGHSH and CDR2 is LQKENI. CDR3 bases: TGTGCCAGCTACGGACAGTCTAACACTGAAGCTTTCTTT. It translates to CASYGQSNTEAFF.

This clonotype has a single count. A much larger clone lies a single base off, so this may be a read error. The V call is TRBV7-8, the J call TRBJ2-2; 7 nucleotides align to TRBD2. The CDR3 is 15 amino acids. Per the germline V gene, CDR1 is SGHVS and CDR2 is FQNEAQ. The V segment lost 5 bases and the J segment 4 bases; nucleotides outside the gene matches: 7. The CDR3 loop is CASSPRGGSTGELFF. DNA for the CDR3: TGTGCCAGCAGCCCGAGGGGAGGGAGCACCGGGGAGCTGTTTTTT.

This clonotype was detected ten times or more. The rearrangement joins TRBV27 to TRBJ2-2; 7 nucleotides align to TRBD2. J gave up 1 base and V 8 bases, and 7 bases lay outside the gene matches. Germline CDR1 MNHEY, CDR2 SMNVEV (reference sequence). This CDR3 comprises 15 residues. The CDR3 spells CASGGGVRNTGELFF. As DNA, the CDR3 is TGTGCCAGCGGGGGAGGGGTCCGGAACACCGGGGAGCTGTTTTTT.

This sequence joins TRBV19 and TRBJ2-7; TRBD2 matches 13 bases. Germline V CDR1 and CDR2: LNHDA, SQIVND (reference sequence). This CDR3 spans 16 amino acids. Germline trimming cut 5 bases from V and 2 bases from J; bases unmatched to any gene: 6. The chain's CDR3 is CASSGRTSGRTYEQYF. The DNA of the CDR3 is TGTGCCAGTAGTGGCAGGACTAGCGGGAGAACCTACGAGCAGTACTTC.

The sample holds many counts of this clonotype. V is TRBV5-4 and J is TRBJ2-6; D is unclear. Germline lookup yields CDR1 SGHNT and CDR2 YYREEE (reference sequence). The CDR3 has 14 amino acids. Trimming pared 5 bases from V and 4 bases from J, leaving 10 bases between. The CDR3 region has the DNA TGTGCCAGCAGATCCCCTGGGGGGGCCAACGTCCTGACTTTC. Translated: CASRSPGGANVLTF.

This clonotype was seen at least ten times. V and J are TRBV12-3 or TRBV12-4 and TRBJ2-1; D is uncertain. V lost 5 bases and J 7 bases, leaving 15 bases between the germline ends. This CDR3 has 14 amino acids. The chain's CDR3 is CASSTLGSLNEQFF. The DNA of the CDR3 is TGTGCCAGCAGTACACTGGGATCCCTAAATGAGCAGTTCTTC.